The 5 T cell receptor beta chains in this list originate from one sample, sequenced in a study of identical twins. Using its own MiXCR run on the 5' RACE reads, TCRdb lists one record per CDR3 protein. The table records some 300,000 distinct CDR3 sequences, 12% of them present only once. These same records also appear under a second study, on yellow fever vaccine responses in identical twins.

Specimen: CD8+ T cells sorted from blood. The receptors originated from a woman under 30 in good health.

The gene calls are TRBV6-5 and TRBJ2-1, with D tentatively TRBD1 or TRBD2 (5 bases each). CDR3 length: 14 residues. Trimming left V 8 bases short and J 2 bases short, with 13 bases between. The V gene's germline CDR1 is MNHEY and CDR2 SVGAGI. The CDR3 nucleotides are TGTGCCAGCGGCGGGCAGGGAACCTACAATGAGCAGTTCTTC. Its protein is CASGGQGTYNEQFF.

This clonotype was observed a handful of times. The rearrangement uses TRBV4-1 and TRBJ2-7; unclear D gene. The CDR3 contains 14 residues. CDR1 MGHRA and CDR2 YSYEKL come from the germline V gene. V lost 0 bases to trimming and J lost 3 bases, with 9 bases between them. The CDR3, as DNA: TGCGCCAGCAGCCAAGAATGGCCCAGCTACGAGCAGTACTTC. The encoded protein is CASSQEWPSYEQYF.

This clonotype was seen just once. The chain recombines TRBV7-8 with TRBJ2-5, with D maybe TRBD1 (6 bases). Germline V gene sequence: CDR1 SGHVS, CDR2 FQNEAQ. Trimming removed 1 base from V and 4 bases from J, with 10 bases in between. The CDR3 spans 14 residues. CDR3 nucleotide sequence: TGTGCCAGCAGCTTAGTGGGGGCCCTAGAGACCCAGTACTTC. Its translation: CASSLVGALETQYF.

CDR3 in amino acids: CASRNSGGNTEAFF. Here the CDR3 DNA reads TGTGCCAGCAGGAACTCGGGGGGGAACACTGAAGCTTTCTTT. V is TRBV7-9 and J is TRBJ1-1; tentative D call: TRBD1 (5 bases). This CDR3 comprises 14 residues. Germline V gene lookup returns CDR1 SEHNR and CDR2 FQNEAQ (reference sequence). The V end was cut by 6 bases, the J end by 1 base, with 12 bases between.

This clonotype has a handful of counts. The J gene is TRBJ2-3, the V gene TRBV29-1, with 8 bases aligning to TRBD2. Unmatched junction bases numbered 11, after V lost 7 bases and J lost 2 bases. There are 15 residues in the CDR3. Germline-derived CDR1 and CDR2 are SQVTM and ANQGSEA. CDR3 region: CSGGTGGALTDTQYF. The CDR3 DNA sequence: TGCAGCGGAGGGACGGGAGGGGCCCTCACAGATACGCAGTATTTT.